The following is a TCR beta chain sequence with its context. Its target antigen remains unknown. Per-base qualities were not stored, and no clone one base away is much larger. The immunoSEQ Assay, a bias-controlled multiplex PCR, was used to amplify TCRbeta CDR3 regions from genomic DNA. The source study handled its data this way. Nucleated cell counts per sample were estimated from amplification of reference gene primers within the assay. To quantify the absolute abundance of each unique TCRbeta CDR3 rearrangement, sequence reads were collapsed and filtered. For each sample, productive Simpson clonality was calculated as the square root of Simpson's diversity index over productive rearrangements. The table was pulled from immuneACCESS by TCRdb, which kept in-frame rearrangements only. Such tables lose some clones; where checked, under half of the loss comes from unresolved V genes, and the rest has no known cause. V and J calls plus clone size are reproduced from that table; the DNA served to infer D and trimming. The sample data list approximately 200,000 clones, and roughly 89% of these were observed just once. Of the sample, 5.5% to 7.5% falls within the top ten clones.

The sample is drawn from a study of blood T cell repertoires in COVID-19 (dated by TCRdb to about 2020). About the study as a whole: Samples from collaborators originated in the United States, Italy and Spain and spanned both the acute and convalescent phases of COVID-19. The prospective study material was composed of cDNA or gDNA derived from T cells, B-cell-depleted T cells, or PBMCs. Deeply sampled blood TCRbeta repertoires from subjects exposed to, actively infected with, or recovered from COVID-19 were included in the dataset. A freely available public database, intended as a resource for researchers studying the immune response to SARS-CoV-2, is where the repertoires were released. Samples came from the ongoing ImmuneRACE study (first 160 participants) plus 1,254 subjects from 6 global collaborators. A de-identified subject ID, COVID-19 status, age in years and sex were almost always included in the sample metadata. Where available, HLA class I and class II types were obtained from metadata supplied by the sample provider rather than from assay-based typing.

What the work shows at the level of the full study, not this receptor alone: The quantity of clinical and demographic metadata differed by source and by participant and was supplied without curation.

Samples from volunteer blood donors who had recovered from COVID-19 were contributed by a second Seattle source. Whole blood was collected in K2EDTA tubes by collaborating institutions according to the institutions' own protocols. For TCRbeta analysis, collaborators shipped samples in one of three forms: frozen whole blood, isolated PBMCs, or DNA extracted from either of those sample types. Specimen: peripheral blood. This clonotype originated in a man between 60 and 75 years old who had recovered from COVID-19.

The DNA sequence is as follows: TGTGCCAGCAGCGTCCGACTAGCGGGGGCCACCGGGGAGCTGTTTTTT. The translation is CASSVRLAGATGELFF. The V gene is TRBV11-3 and the J gene is TRBJ2-2; 12 middle bases align to TRBD2. Counted from cysteine to phenylalanine, this CDR3 has 16 amino acids. This entry keeps only the CDR3 DNA: 48 bases, framed from base 1. Trimmed from V: 5 bases; trimmed from J: 4 bases; junction bases lacking a gene match: 5. The germline V gene yields SGHNT for CDR1 and YENEEA for CDR2. Where the CDR3 stops, the reference TRBV11-3 and TRBJ2-2 genes take over; the full variable domain is EAGVVQSPRYKIIEKKQPVAFWCNPISGHNTLYWYLQNLGQGPELLIRYENEEAVDDSQLPKDRFSAERLKGVDSTLKIQPAELGDSAVYLCASSVRLAGATGELFFGEGSRLTVL.